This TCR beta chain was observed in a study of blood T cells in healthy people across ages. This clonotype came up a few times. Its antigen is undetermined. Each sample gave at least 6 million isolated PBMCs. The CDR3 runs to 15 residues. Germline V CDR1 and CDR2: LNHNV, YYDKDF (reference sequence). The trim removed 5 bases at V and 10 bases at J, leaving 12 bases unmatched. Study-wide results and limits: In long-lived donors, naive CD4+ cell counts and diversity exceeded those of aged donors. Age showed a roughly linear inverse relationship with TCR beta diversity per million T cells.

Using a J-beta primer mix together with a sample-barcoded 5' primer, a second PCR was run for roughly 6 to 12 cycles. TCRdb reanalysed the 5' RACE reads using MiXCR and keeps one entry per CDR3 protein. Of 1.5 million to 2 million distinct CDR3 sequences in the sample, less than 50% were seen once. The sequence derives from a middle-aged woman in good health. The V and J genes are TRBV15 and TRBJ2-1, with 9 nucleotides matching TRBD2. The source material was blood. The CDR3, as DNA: TGTGCCACCAGCCATCGAAATAGTCTAGCGGGAGAGCAGTTCTTC. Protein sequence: CATSHRNSLAGEQFF.